The 5 T cell receptor beta chains below come from one sample, sequenced in a study of blood T cell repertoires in COVID-19. The method was immunoSEQ multiplex PCR; TCRdb's version includes in-frame clones alone and lacks a portion of them. The repertoire holds tens of thousands of clones, about 79% seen once, with roughly 25% in the top ten. Material for sequencing was peripheral blood. The receptors stem from a man in his 60s with acute or convalescent COVID-19.

The rearrangement joins TRBV6-6 to TRBJ2-2, with 7 bases matching TRBD1. Losses at the gene ends were 4 bases for V and 2 bases for J; bases not matched to a gene: 4. CDR1 MNHNY and CDR2 SVGAGI come from the germline V gene (reference sequence). The CDR3 is made up of 15 amino acids. CDR3 residues: CASSFRDSNTGELFF. The CDR3 DNA reads TGTGCCAGCAGTTTCCGGGACAGTAACACCGGGGAGCTGTTTTTT.

This clone was observed once. V gene TRBV3-1 (or the pseudogene TRBV3-2) combines with J gene TRBJ1-2; no definite D call. Trimming stripped 3 bases from V and 7 bases from J, with 9 bases between. This CDR3 spans 12 amino acids. CDR1 and CDR2 from the germline V gene are LGHDT and YNNKEL (reference sequence). DNA of the CDR3: TGTGCCAGCAGCCATAGGGAGGGTGGCTACACCTTC. This sequence encodes CASSHREGGYTF.

CDR3 nucleotides: TGTGCCAGCAGCTTTCGGACAGTAAACACTGAAGCTTTCTTT. Protein sequence: CASSFRTVNTEAFF. The chain is built from TRBV5-6 and TRBJ1-1, with D tentatively TRBD1 (6 bases). The germline CDR1 and CDR2 sequences are SGHDT and YYEEEE. The germline V and J ends were trimmed by 2 bases and 2 bases, with 10 bases remaining between them. The CDR3 totals 14 residues.

This chain joins TRBV7-9 and TRBJ1-2; TRBD1 aligns across 8 bases. Trimming at V came to 4 bases and at J to 7 bases, leaving 11 bases not matched to a gene. Germline V gives CDR1 SEHNR, CDR2 FQNEAQ (reference sequence). The CDR3 runs 15 residues. The CDR3, as DNA: TGTGCCAGCAGCTCGCAGGGGGCGGGAATCGGTGGCTACACCTTC. Protein product: CASSSQGAGIGGYTF.

The chain joins TRBV6-1 to TRBJ2-7; no firm D call. The length of the CDR3 is 13 residues. V lost 3 bases, J lost 5 bases, and 11 bases lay in between. CDR1 is MNHNS, CDR2 SASEGT, per germline. The CDR3 DNA follows: TGTGCCAGCAGTGAGTCCCTAAAGAACGAGCAGTACGTC. This gives the protein CASSESLKNEQYV.